This T cell receptor (beta chain) was sequenced during a study of T cells in Graves' hyperthyroidism and ophthalmopathy. The CDR3 is made up of 15 amino acids. The V segment lost 5 bases and the J segment 2 bases; nucleotides outside the gene matches: 5. CDR1 is LNHDA, CDR2 SQIVND, per germline (reference sequence). Participants, patients aged 18 to 65, had newly diagnosed hyperthyroidism with a duration under 2 months. The PBMCs were sourced from fresh peripheral blood (approximately 9 ml). The investigators amplified TCR beta CDR3 regions from RNA transcripts. First-round RT-PCR with HTBI primers amplified the TCR CDR3 region. TCRdb ran MiXCR on the multiplex PCR reads and lists one entry per CDR3 protein. The sample includes 300,000 to 500,000 distinct CDR3 sequences, 15% of them seen just once. In regard to this clonotype: Its target is unknown.

Study-wide results and limits: Median prediction lead before ophthalmopathy onset was about 6.5 months with the model. Among clonotypes expanded in thyroid above 0.001, most were also found in blood.

The sequenced sample was blood. The sequence was obtained from a woman aged 30 to 39 with Graves' hyperthyroidism. The chain uses TRBV19 and TRBJ2-7, with 11 bases aligning to TRBD2. CDR3 coding DNA: TGTGCCAGTAGTGTCACTAGCGGGAGCCCCTACGAGCAGTACTTC. Amino acid sequence: CASSVTSGSPYEQYF.